The next 19 T cell receptor beta chains were all read from a single sample in a study of blood T cell repertoires in COVID-19. Libraries were prepared by immunoSEQ multiplex PCR; TCRdb keeps only in-frame clonotypes and omits some of them. The sample carries approximately 190,000 clones, approximately 84% recorded once. The specimen was peripheral blood. The receptors were sampled from a human donor with acute or convalescent COVID-19. The donor label of this sample is uncertain.

The rearrangement joins TRBV7-8 to TRBJ1-1, with TRBD1 matching over 7 bases. The germline CDR1 and CDR2 sequences are SGHVS and FQNEAQ. J was trimmed by 1 base and V by 5 bases; bases with no gene match: 1. This CDR3 is built from 13 residues. CDR3 amino acids: CASSRQGNTEAFF. In DNA form, the CDR3 reads TGTGCCAGCAGCCGACAGGGGAACACTGAAGCTTTCTTT. Full variable domain (rest looked up from reference TRBV7-8 and TRBJ1-1): GAGVSQSPRYKVAKRGQDVALRCDPISGHVSLFWYQQALGQGPEFLTYFQNEAQLDKSGLPSDRFFAERPEGSVSTLKIQRTQQEDSAVYLCASSRQGNTEAFFGQGTRLTVV.

This chain joins TRBV7-9 and TRBJ2-5; the match to TRBD2 covers 9 bases. CDR1 and CDR2 from the germline V gene are SEHNR and FQNEAQ (reference sequence). V lost 5 bases, J lost 1 base, and 8 bases stayed unmatched. This CDR3 spans 16 amino acids. DNA of the CDR3: TGTGCCAGCAGCCTAGAGGTGACTAGCGGCCAAGAGACCCAGTACTTC. Its translation: CASSLEVTSGQETQYF.

This clone was recorded only once. This chain joins TRBV6-5 and TRBJ1-5; D not certain. The CDR3 consists of 13 residues. V was clipped by 3 bases and J by 5 bases, with 8 bases between them. The germline CDR1 and CDR2 sequences are MNHEY and SVGAGI. CDR3 in DNA: TGTGCCAGCAGTTATGACTACTATCAGCCCCAGCATTTT. Translating gives CASSYDYYQPQHF.

V is TRBV6-5 and J is TRBJ2-7, with D possibly being TRBD2 (6 bases). The CDR3 runs to 14 residues. V was clipped by 8 bases and J by 5 bases, with 19 bases between them. CDR1 is MNHEY, CDR2 SVGAGI, per germline. The CDR3 nucleotides are TGTGCCAGCGTAGGGACGCGAGGGAGGCACGAGCAGTACTTC. The encoded protein is CASVGTRGRHEQYF.

The V and J genes are TRBV19 and TRBJ2-7; 12 bases align to TRBD2. Trimming cost V 3 bases and J 4 bases; bases outside gene matches: 4. This CDR3 comprises 15 residues. Germline loops: CDR1 LNHDA, CDR2 SQIVND (reference sequence). DNA of the CDR3: TGTGCCAGTAGTATTCACCTAGCGGGAGGGTACGAGCAGTACTTC. This sequence encodes CASSIHLAGGYEQYF.

The chain carries TRBV25-1 and TRBJ1-1, with D unresolved. V was trimmed by 4 bases and J by 10 bases, leaving 13 bases between them. The CDR3 runs to 12 residues. Germline V CDR1 and CDR2: MGHDK, SYGVNS. The CDR3 protein is CASSGREKGAFF. Here the CDR3 DNA reads TGTGCCAGCAGTGGTCGGGAAAAGGGAGCTTTCTTT.

The V and J genes are TRBV7-8 and TRBJ2-1; D is unresolved. CDR1 and CDR2 (germline): SGHVS, FQNEAQ. Deletions cut 5 bases from V and 4 bases from J, with 3 bases between. CDR3 length: 11 residues. CDR3 sequence reads: CASSPYNEQFF. The CDR3 coding sequence is TGTGCCAGCAGCCCGTACAATGAGCAGTTCTTC.

This chain links TRBV4-3 with TRBJ1-5, with a tentative D call TRBD1 (6 bases). The CDR3 is 15 residues long. In germline, CDR1 is LGHNA, CDR2 YSLEER. The V and J ends lost 4 bases and 4 bases respectively, with 14 bases between them. CDR3 sequence: CASSRTTGENQPQHF. CDR3 bases: TGCGCCAGCAGCCGTACGACAGGTGAGAATCAGCCCCAGCATTTT.

This chain uses TRBV19 with TRBJ2-1; the D gene is possibly TRBD1 (5 bases). The CDR3 has 14 residues. Deletions cut 10 bases from V and 9 bases from J, with 22 bases between. Germline V gene lookup returns CDR1 LNHDA and CDR2 SQIVND (reference sequence). The DNA for the CDR3 is TGTGCCACCCTTCTCGGTCAGGGCAGGAGTGAGCAGTTCTTC. It encodes CATLLGQGRSEQFF.

The rearrangement joins TRBV3-1 (or the pseudogene TRBV3-2) to TRBJ2-2, with D perhaps TRBD1 (5 bases). Germline-derived CDR1 and CDR2 are LGHDT and YNNKEL (reference sequence). The CDR3 is 15 amino acids. The V gene lost 2 bases and the J gene lost 2 bases, with 9 bases spanning the gap. The CDR3 DNA sequence: TGTGCCAGCAGCCAAAGGACAAGTAACACCGGGGAGCTGTTTTTT. This gives the protein CASSQRTSNTGELFF.

V is TRBV5-1 and J is TRBJ2-7, with D perhaps TRBD2 (5 bases). The CDR3 covers 15 residues. Trimming stripped 1 base from V and 0 bases from J, with 11 bases between. Germline V gene sequence: CDR1 SGHRS, CDR2 YFSETQ. The CDR3 nucleotides read TGCGCCAGCAGCTTGAGGCCGGGGAGCTCCTACGAGCAGTACTTC. Protein product: CASSLRPGSSYEQYF.

The chain combines TRBV12-3 or TRBV12-4 with TRBJ1-5; no definite D call. The CDR3 totals 13 residues. The germline V and J ends were trimmed by 3 bases and 6 bases, with 9 bases remaining between them. In DNA, the CDR3 is TGTGCCAGCAGTTTTAGTGAGCTTCAGCCCCAGCATTTT. Translated, it gives CASSFSELQPQHF.

The chain recombines TRBV7-2 with TRBJ2-7; 9 bases match TRBD2. CDR1 is SGHTA and CDR2 is FQGNSA in the germline V gene. The length of the CDR3 is 14 residues. Trimming took 5 bases from V and 3 from J; bases not matched to a gene: 5. DNA of the CDR3: TGTGCCAGCAGCCCCACTAGCGGGCTCTACGAGCAGTACTTC. It codes for CASSPTSGLYEQYF.

The chain recombines TRBV15 with TRBJ2-1; possibly TRBD2 for D (6 bases). The V and J ends lost 0 bases and 3 bases respectively, with 9 bases between them. Germline V gene lookup returns CDR1 LNHNV and CDR2 YYDKDF (reference sequence). The CDR3 covers 15 residues. CDR3 residues: CATSRDRTNYNEQFF. The CDR3 DNA reads TGTGCCACCAGCAGAGATAGGACTAACTACAATGAGCAGTTCTTC.

The chain uses TRBV18 and TRBJ1-5, with D hard to call. V lost 3 bases to trimming and J lost 6 bases, with 9 bases between them. CDR1 and CDR2 (germline): KGHSH, LQKENI. This CDR3 region has 13 residues. CDR3 residues: CASSPGVSQPQHF. In DNA, the CDR3 is TGTGCCAGCTCACCCGGGGTTAGTCAGCCCCAGCATTTT.

This chain joins TRBV5-6 and TRBJ1-3; maybe TRBD1 (5 bases). The CDR3 has 14 residues. Trimming took 3 bases from V and 2 from J, leaving 9 bases between them. The germline gives CDR1 SGHDT, CDR2 YYEEEE. The DNA of the CDR3 is TGTGCCAGCAGCTGGGCAGGGCCTGGAAACACCATATATTTT. It encodes CASSWAGPGNTIYF.

The chain combines TRBV30 with TRBJ1-6, with 8 bases matching TRBD1. The CDR3 has 13 residues. Germline V gene lookup returns CDR1 GTSNPN and CDR2 SVGIG (reference sequence). Trimming took 3 bases from V and 8 from J; bases not matched to a gene: 3. CDR3: CAWRDRADSPLHF. In nucleotides, the CDR3 is TGTGCCTGGAGGGACAGGGCAGATTCACCCCTCCACTTT.

This rearrangement joins TRBV18 to TRBJ1-1, with a tentative D call TRBD1 (6 bases). The CDR3 covers 16 residues. The V gene's germline CDR1 is KGHSH and CDR2 LQKENI. V gave up 2 bases and J gave up 0 bases, with 13 bases separating them. The CDR3 region is CASSPTQGGVNTEAFF. The CDR3 nucleotides are TGTGCCAGCTCACCAACACAGGGAGGGGTGAACACTGAAGCTTTCTTT.

The chain combines TRBV30 with TRBJ2-5, with D perhaps matching TRBD2 (6 bases). V gave up 6 bases and J gave up 7 bases, with 21 bases separating them. Germline V gene data show CDR1 as GTSNPN and CDR2 as SVGIG (reference sequence). This CDR3 contains 14 residues. CDR3 region: CACPYVASEGTQYF. In nucleotides, the CDR3 is TGTGCCTGTCCCTACGTGGCTAGCGAAGGGACCCAGTACTTC. The full variable domain, rest sourced from reference TRBV30 and TRBJ2-5, is SQTIHQWPATLVQPVGSPLSLECTVEGTSNPNLYWYRQAAGRGLQLLFYSVGIGQISSEVPQNLSASRPQDRQFILSSKKLLLSDSGFYLCACPYVASEGTQYFGPGTRLLVL.